This T cell receptor beta chain is from a study of cytomegalovirus exposure and HLA in healthy donors. The data were produced by immunoSEQ multiplex PCR, yet TCRdb's version contains in-frame clones alone and is incomplete. Of approximately 160,000 clones listed, 84% are singletons. V gave up 6 bases and J gave up 5 bases, with 14 bases separating them. This CDR3 has 13 residues. CDR1 and CDR2 from the germline V gene are SGDLS and YYNGEE. The chain links TRBV9 to TRBJ1-1, with D perhaps matching TRBD1 (5 bases). The sequencing input was PBMCs. This receptor was obtained from a man aged 30 to 39 in good health and CMV-seropositive. CDR3 protein: CASTPAGVTEAFF. CDR3 bases: TGTGCCAGCACCCCGGCGGGGGTTACTGAAGCTTTCTTT.